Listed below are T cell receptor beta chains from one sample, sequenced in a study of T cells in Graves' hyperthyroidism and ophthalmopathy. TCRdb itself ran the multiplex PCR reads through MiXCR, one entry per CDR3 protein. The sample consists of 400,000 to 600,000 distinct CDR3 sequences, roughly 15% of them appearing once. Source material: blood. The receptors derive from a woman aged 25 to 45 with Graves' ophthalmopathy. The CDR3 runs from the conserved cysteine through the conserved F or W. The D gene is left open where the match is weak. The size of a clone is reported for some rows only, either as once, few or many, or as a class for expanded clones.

CASSGYTGPNTEAFF,TGCGCCAGCAGTGGCTACACAGGCCCGAACACTGAAGCTTTCTTT,-,-,TRBV10-1,TRBJ1-1
CASSLLREGGDIQYF,TGTGCCAGCAGCTTACTACGGGAGGGAGGGGACATTCAGTACTTC,-,TRBD2,TRBV11-2,TRBJ2-4
CASSLMTDSPLHF,TGTGCCAGCAGCTTAATGACGGATTCACCCCTCCACTTT,many,-,TRBV7-3,TRBJ1-6
CASSQDTVFYNEQFF,TGCGCCAGCAGCCAGGACACTGTTTTCTACAATGAGCAGTTCTTC,-,-,TRBV5-1,TRBJ2-1
CATSETGGRRQETQYF,TGTGCCACCAGTGAAACAGGGGGGCGTAGGCAGGAGACCCAGTACTTC,-,TRBD1,TRBV24-1,TRBJ2-5
CASSLLGDAFEAFF,TGTGCCAGCAGTTTATTAGGGGACGCCTTTGAAGCTTTCTTT,many,-,TRBV28,TRBJ1-1
CSARVGSTGNTIYF,TGCAGTGCTAGAGTGGGCAGCACTGGAAACACCATATATTTT,many,-,TRBV20-1,TRBJ1-3
CASHTVDNSPLHF,TGTGCCAGCCACACGGTCGATAATTCACCCCTCCACTTT,-,-,TRBV7-9,TRBJ1-6
CASSGEGRSPLHF,TGTGCCAGCAGTGGGGAGGGACGCTCACCCCTCCACTTT,-,-,TRBV6-1,TRBJ1-6
CATSEETGAEQYF,TGTGCCACCAGTGAAGAGACAGGGGCCGAGCAGTACTTC,many,TRBD1,TRBV24-1,TRBJ2-7
CATSGGTGDTGELFF,TGTGCCACCAGCGGGGGGACAGGGGACACCGGGGAGCTGTTTTTT,-,TRBD1,TRBV15,TRBJ2-2
CASSRDRDRGIGYTF,TGCGCCAGCAGCCGGGACCGGGACAGGGGAATCGGCTACACCTTC,-,TRBD1,TRBV4-3,TRBJ1-2
CARGGILGQGLTEAFF,TGTGCCAGGGGGGGTATCTTGGGACAGGGGTTGACTGAAGCTTTCTTT,many,TRBD1,TRBV30,TRBJ1-1
CASSQDQAGTYEQYF,TGCGCCAGCAGCCAAGATCAGGCAGGGACCTACGAGCAGTACTTC,-,-,TRBV4-1,TRBJ2-7
CASSYSVRDNEQFF,TGTGCCAGCAGTTACAGCGTTAGAGACAATGAGCAGTTCTTC,-,-,TRBV6-1,TRBJ2-1
CASSPTLGRAQETQYF,TGTGCCAGCAGCCCCACCCTGGGCAGAGCCCAAGAGACCCAGTACTTC,-,-,TRBV7-6,TRBJ2-5
CASSLDRLAGDVNEQFF,TGTGCCAGCAGCTTAGATCGCCTAGCGGGAGATGTCAATGAGCAGTTCTTC,many,TRBD2,TRBV7-8,TRBJ2-1
CASRTVYEKLFF,TGTGCCAGCAGAACAGTCTACGAAAAACTGTTTTTT,few,-,TRBV6-2/TRBV6-3,TRBJ1-4
CASSQVSANQPQHF,TGCGCCAGCAGCCAAGTAAGTGCCAATCAGCCCCAGCATTTT,-,-,TRBV4-1,TRBJ1-5
CASSLGGVIPYNEQFF,TGCGCCAGCAGCTTGGGGGGGGTGATCCCCTACAATGAGCAGTTCTTC,many,-,TRBV5-1,TRBJ2-1
CASSLRTVWDTGELFF,TGCGCCAGCAGCTTGAGGACAGTTTGGGACACCGGGGAGCTGTTTTTT,few,-,TRBV5-5,TRBJ2-2
CASSGPGLGETQYF,TGTGCCAGCAGCGGACCGGGACTAGGGGAGACCCAGTACTTC,many,TRBD2,TRBV7-3,TRBJ2-5
CASSTDRGGTWTSGRESYQETQYF,TGTGCCAGCAGCACGGACAGGGGGGGTACTTGGACTAGCGGGAGAGAGTCGTACCAAGAGACCCAGTACTTC,many,TRBD2,TRBV28,TRBJ2-5
CASSVSASSNHNEQFF,TGTGCCAGCAGCGTTTCGGCGTCTAGCAACCACAATGAGCAGTTCTTC,-,-,TRBV9,TRBJ2-1
CASSFRTPNEKLFF,TGTGCCAGCAGCTTCCGTACTCCTAATGAAAAACTGTTTTTT,-,-,TRBV7-3,TRBJ1-4
CASSLEVGPDTQYF,TGTGCCAGCAGCTTAGAGGTAGGGCCGGATACGCAGTATTTT,many,-,TRBV7-2,TRBJ2-3
CASSLGQGGQETQYF,TGCGCCAGCAGCTTGGGACAGGGAGGGCAAGAGACCCAGTACTTC,few,-,TRBV5-1,TRBJ2-5
CSASSPGEYTGELFF,TGCAGTGCATCAAGTCCGGGGGAGTACACCGGGGAGCTGTTTTTT,-,-,TRBV20-1,TRBJ2-2
CASSIDRGYTEAFF,TGTGCCAGTAGTATCGACAGGGGCTACACTGAAGCTTTCTTT,-,TRBD1,TRBV19,TRBJ1-1
CASGLGGIGTDTQYF,TGTGCCAGCGGCCTGGGAGGGATCGGCACAGATACGCAGTATTTT,many,TRBD2,TRBV12-3/TRBV12-4,TRBJ2-3
CASNRLGGNSPLHF,TGTGCCAGCAATCGTTTGGGCGGAAATTCACCCCTCCACTTT,few,-,TRBV6-1,TRBJ1-6
CASSVVGPYNEQFF,TGCGCCAGCAGCGTGGTTGGCCCCTACAATGAGCAGTTCTTC,many,-,TRBV5-1,TRBJ2-1
CASFYRVSTYNEQFF,TGTGCCAGTTTTTACAGGGTTTCAACCTACAATGAGCAGTTCTTC,-,-,TRBV27,TRBJ2-1
CASNPRDGYNSPLHF,TGTGCCAGTAACCCAAGGGACGGCTATAATTCACCCCTCCACTTT,-,-,TRBV19,TRBJ1-6
CSVFEPEPYNEQFF,TGCAGCGTTTTTGAGCCGGAACCCTACAATGAGCAGTTCTTC,few,-,TRBV29-1,TRBJ2-1
CASSPRGQVYNEQFF,TGTGCCAGCAGCCCCCGAGGGCAGGTCTACAATGAGCAGTTCTTC,many,-,TRBV14,TRBJ2-1
CANLRGSGQPQHF,TGTGCCAATCTTAGGGGGTCAGGACAGCCCCAGCATTTT,-,-,TRBV6-1,TRBJ1-5
CSARQGQDGYTF,TGCAGTGCTAGGCAGGGCCAGGACGGCTACACCTTC,many,-,TRBV20-1,TRBJ1-2
CASSPPGSSEQYF,TGTGCCAGCAGTCCCCCAGGATCGAGCGAGCAGTACTTC,-,-,TRBV6-1,TRBJ2-7
CASTEWGAQHF,TGTGCCAGCACGGAGTGGGGCGCCCAGCATTTT,few,-,TRBV27,TRBJ1-5
CASSLSVEETQYF,TGTGCCAGCAGCTTATCCGTTGAAGAGACCCAGTACTTC,many,-,TRBV7-9,TRBJ2-5
CASSYSLAGYEQYF,TGTGCCAGCAGTTACTCCCTAGCGGGCTACGAGCAGTACTTC,-,TRBD2,TRBV2,TRBJ2-7
CASSTGTGNEQFF,TGTGCCAGCAGTACCGGGACAGGGAATGAGCAGTTCTTC,many,TRBD1,TRBV2,TRBJ2-1
CASSNKISGGRAEETQYF,TGTGCCAGCAGCAATAAGATTAGCGGTGGGAGGGCCGAAGAGACCCAGTACTTC,-,TRBD2,TRBV12-3/TRBV12-4,TRBJ2-5
CASSPLHQGTTDTQYF,TGTGCCAGCTCACCCCTCCACCAGGGGACCACAGATACGCAGTATTTT,-,-,TRBV18,TRBJ2-3